The 9 T cell receptor beta chains below were found in one sample sequenced in a study of CXCR3-negative and CXCR3-positive naive CD8 T cells. Study observations and caveats: Greater hydrophobicity was found in TRB CDR3s of CXCR3-positive naive cells than of CXCR3-negative naive cells.

Their cognate antigens are unknown. cDNA libraries for TRB were generated by 5' RACE incorporating UMI labels. TCRdb reanalyzed the 5' RACE reads and collapses them to one entry per CDR3 protein, without DNA. The sample holds tens of thousands of distinct CDR3 sequences. Sequences were obtained from naive CXCR3+ CD8+ T cells from blood. Subset described: CD45RO-CCR7+CD27+CD95- naive CD8+ T cells expressing CXCR3 (TNR3+). These TCRs come from a human donor in good health. Some clones in this sample may be carry-over from other donors' samples.

The V gene is TRBV6-5, the J gene TRBJ2-3; lacking DNA, the TRBD1 call made by TCRdb goes unchecked. The CDR3 is 14 amino acids. Germline CDR1 reads MNHEY; CDR2 reads SVGAGI. CDR3 residues: CASSYSTALDTQYF.

The chain joins TRBV28 to TRBJ2-1; absent DNA, TCRdb's TRBD1 call cannot be checked. The CDR3 is made up of 13 amino acids. The germline V gene encodes CDR1 MDHEN and CDR2 SYDVKM. Here the CDR3 reads CATDGQGDNEQFF.

The V call is TRBV6-5, the J call TRBJ2-7; TCRdb returns TRBD2, unconfirmable since there is no DNA. Germline V gene data show CDR1 as MNHEY and CDR2 as SVGAGI. The CDR3 is made up of 13 amino acids. The chain's CDR3 is CASSSGPTYEQYF.

The gene calls are TRBV27 and TRBJ1-5. This CDR3 has 14 residues. Per the germline V gene, CDR1 is MNHEY and CDR2 is SMNVEV (reference sequence). CDR3 amino acids: CASSFLWGDQPQHF.

CDR3 protein: CATSDDTGELFF. J is TRBJ2-2 and V is TRBV24-1. The CDR3 is 12 amino acids. CDR1 is KGHDR and CDR2 is SFDVKD in the germline V gene.

The chain employs TRBV27 and TRBJ1-5; the TCRdb D gene call, TRBD1, has no DNA to confirm it. Germline-derived CDR1 and CDR2 are MNHEY and SMNVEV (reference sequence). The CDR3 totals 15 residues. This CDR3 is CASRGQGLSNQPQHF.

The V call is TRBV7-2, the J call TRBJ2-7; TCRdb lists TRBD1, though no DNA is available to test this call. The CDR3 is 17 residues long. In germline, CDR1 is SGHTA, CDR2 FQGNSA. CDR3 residues: CASSLALSGSGAYEQYF.

This sequence joins TRBV7-8 and TRBJ2-3. Germline V gene data show CDR1 as SGHVS and CDR2 as FQNEAQ. The CDR3 runs to 15 residues. The CDR3 region is CASSLAGDLRLAQYF.

The chain recombines TRBV12-3 or TRBV12-4 with TRBJ2-5. This CDR3 has 11 amino acids. The CDR3 loop is CASSLRETQYF.